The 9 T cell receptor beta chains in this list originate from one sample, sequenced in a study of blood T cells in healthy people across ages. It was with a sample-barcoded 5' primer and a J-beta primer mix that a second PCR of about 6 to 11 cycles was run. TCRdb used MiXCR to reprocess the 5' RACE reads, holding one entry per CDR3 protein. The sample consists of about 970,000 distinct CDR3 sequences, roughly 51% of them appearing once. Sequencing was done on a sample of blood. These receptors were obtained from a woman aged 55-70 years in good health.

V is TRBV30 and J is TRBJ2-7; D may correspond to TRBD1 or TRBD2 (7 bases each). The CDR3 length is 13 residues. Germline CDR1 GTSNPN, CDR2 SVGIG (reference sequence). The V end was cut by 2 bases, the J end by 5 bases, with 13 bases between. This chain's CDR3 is CAWSRGGGHEQYF. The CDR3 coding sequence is TGTGCCTGGAGTCGGGGAGGGGGCCACGAGCAGTACTTC.

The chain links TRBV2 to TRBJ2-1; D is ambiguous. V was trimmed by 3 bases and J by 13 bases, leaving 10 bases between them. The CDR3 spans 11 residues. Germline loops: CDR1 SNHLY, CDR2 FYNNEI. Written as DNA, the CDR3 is TGTGCCAGCAGTGAGTATGGCGGCCAGTTCTTC. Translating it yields CASSEYGGQFF. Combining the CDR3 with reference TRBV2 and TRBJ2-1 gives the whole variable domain EPEVTQTPSHQVTQMGQEVILRCVPISNHLYFYWYRQILGQKVEFLVSFYNNEISEKSEIFDDQFSVERPDGSNFTLKIRSTKLEDSAMYFCASSEYGGQFFGPGTRLTVL.

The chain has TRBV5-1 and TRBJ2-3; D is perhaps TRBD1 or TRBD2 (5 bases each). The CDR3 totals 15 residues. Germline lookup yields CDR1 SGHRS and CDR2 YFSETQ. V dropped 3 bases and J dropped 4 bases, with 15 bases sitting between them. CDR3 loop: CASSSPFGAADTQYF. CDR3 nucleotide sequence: TGCGCCAGCAGCTCACCGTTCGGGGCGGCAGATACGCAGTATTTT.

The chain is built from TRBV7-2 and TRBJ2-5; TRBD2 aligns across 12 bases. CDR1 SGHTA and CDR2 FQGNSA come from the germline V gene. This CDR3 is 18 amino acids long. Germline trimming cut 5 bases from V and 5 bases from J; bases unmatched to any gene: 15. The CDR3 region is CASSIGGATSGRKETQYF. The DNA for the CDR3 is TGTGCCAGCAGCATAGGAGGGGCGACTAGCGGGAGAAAGGAGACCCAGTACTTC.

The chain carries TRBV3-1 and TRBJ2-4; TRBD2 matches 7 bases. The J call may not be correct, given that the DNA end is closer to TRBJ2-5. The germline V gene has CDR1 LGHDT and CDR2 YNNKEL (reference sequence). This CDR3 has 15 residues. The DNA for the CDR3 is TGTGCCAGCAGCCACGCGGCTAGCGGCTCAGAGACCCAGTACTTC. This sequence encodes CASSHAASGSETQYF.

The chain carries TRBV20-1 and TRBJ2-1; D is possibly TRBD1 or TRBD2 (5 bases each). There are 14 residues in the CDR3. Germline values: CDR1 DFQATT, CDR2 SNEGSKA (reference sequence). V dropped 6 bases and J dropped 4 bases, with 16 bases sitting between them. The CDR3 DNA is TGCAGTGCAGAGGGTAGGGGATGGTACAATGAGCAGTTCTTC. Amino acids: CSAEGRGWYNEQFF.

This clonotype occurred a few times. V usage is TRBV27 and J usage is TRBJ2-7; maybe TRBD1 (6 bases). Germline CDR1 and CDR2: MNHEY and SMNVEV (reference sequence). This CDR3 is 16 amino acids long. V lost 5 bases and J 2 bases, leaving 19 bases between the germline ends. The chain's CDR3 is CASSHTKGEGAYEQYF. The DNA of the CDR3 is TGTGCCAGCAGTCATACTAAGGGAGAGGGGGCCTACGAGCAGTACTTC.

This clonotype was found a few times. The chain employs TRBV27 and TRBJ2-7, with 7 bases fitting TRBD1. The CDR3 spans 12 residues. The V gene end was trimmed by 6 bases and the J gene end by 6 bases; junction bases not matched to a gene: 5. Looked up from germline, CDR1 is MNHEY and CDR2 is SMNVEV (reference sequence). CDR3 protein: CASRTGTAEQYF. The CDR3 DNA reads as TGTGCCAGCAGAACCGGGACAGCCGAGCAGTACTTC.

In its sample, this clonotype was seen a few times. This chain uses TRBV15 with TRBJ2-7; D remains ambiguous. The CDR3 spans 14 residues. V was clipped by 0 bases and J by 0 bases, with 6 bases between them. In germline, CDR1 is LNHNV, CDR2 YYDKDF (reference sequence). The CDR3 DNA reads TGTGCCACCAGCAGAGATAAGGGCTCCTACGAGCAGTACTTC. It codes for CATSRDKGSYEQYF. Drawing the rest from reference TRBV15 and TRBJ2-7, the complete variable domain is DAMVIQNPRYQVTQFGKPVTLSCSQTLNHNVMYWYQQKSSQAPKLLFHYYDKDFNNEADTPDNFQSRRPNTSFCFLDIRSPGLGDTAMYLCATSRDKGSYEQYFGPGTRLTVT.